This T cell receptor beta chain was profiled in a study of response to subunit inactivated influenza vaccine. Regarding the study as a whole: Few new T cells, the authors suggested, are recruited by each seasonal influenza vaccination.

TCRdb processed the RT-PCR reads anew with MiXCR; each CDR3 protein has one entry. The sample contains about 800,000 distinct CDR3 sequences, around 20% of which appear only once. This clonotype turned up a few times. The antigen remains undetermined. This receptor was identified in a man aged 50 to 60 who received an inactivated influenza vaccine. Here the sequenced sample was PBMCs from blood, taken more than 4 days after vaccination.

The CDR3 region has the DNA TGTGCCAGCAGTGCGCAACAGGACGTGACCCAGTACTTC. This codes for CASSAQQDVTQYF. This chain connects TRBV2 to TRBJ2-5; TRBD1 might be the D (5 bases). This CDR3 has 13 residues. Trimming removed 4 bases from V and 7 bases from J, with 13 bases in between. Germline values: CDR1 SNHLY, CDR2 FYNNEI. The complete variable domain, with remaining parts taken from reference TRBV2 and TRBJ2-5, reads EPEVTQTPSHQVTQMGQEVILRCVPISNHLYFYWYRQILGQKVEFLVSFYNNEISEKSEIFDDQFSVERPDGSNFTLKIRSTKLEDSAMYFCASSAQQDVTQYFGPGTRLLVL.